This T cell receptor (beta chain) was sequenced during a study of blood T cell repertoires in COVID-19. Study at large: Collection of acute and convalescent COVID-19 samples took place in the United States, Italy and Spain. PBMCs, B-cell-depleted T cells, or T cells were the source of the cDNA or gDNA that made up the material.

As processed by the authors: Researchers report that nucleated cell counts were estimated from reference gene primer amplification. Produced via immunoSEQ multiplex PCR; TCRdb's table is partial and in-frame only. V and J calls and clone size are those listed in that table; D and trimming were worked out from the DNA. The repertoire holds some 150,000 clones, about 84% seen once, with approximately 12% in the top ten. Source material: peripheral blood. The TCR originated in a man aged 55 to 70 with active or convalescent COVID-19.

The CDR3 spells CASKDRRSGNTIYF. In nucleotides, the CDR3 is TGTGCCAGTAAGGACAGACGCTCTGGAAACACCATATATTTT. The chain employs TRBV19 and TRBJ1-3; weak D call: TRBD1 (6 bases). Germline V gene data show CDR1 as LNHDA and CDR2 as SQIVND (reference sequence). CDR3 length equals 14 residues. V dropped 7 bases and J dropped 0 bases, with 10 bases sitting between them.